This TCR beta chain emerged from a study of Graves' ophthalmopathy and Graves' hyperthyroidism. Background on the study: The blood sample was drawn at first diagnosis and before any treatment.

RNA transcripts provided the template for amplifying TCR beta CDR3 regions. First-round RT-PCR employed HTBI primers, with a second-round multiplex PCR after it. One entry per CDR3 protein, called by TCRdb with MiXCR from the multiplex PCR reads. The sample lists roughly 170,000 distinct CDR3 sequences; 39% were seen once. The diagnostic workup employed clinical symptoms, serum thyroxine, TRAb, thyroid ultrasound and orbital computed tomography. The origin of this receptor is a man aged 25 to 40 with Graves' ophthalmopathy. The material sequenced was peripheral blood.

The CDR3 reads CASVSGRALGNIQYF. The CDR3, as DNA: TGTGCCAGCGTATCCGGGAGGGCCCTGGGAAACATTCAGTACTTC. The V gene is TRBV6-1, the J gene TRBJ2-4, with 8 bases aligning to TRBD2. CDR3 size: 15 residues. The V segment lost 8 bases and the J segment 6 bases; nucleotides outside the gene matches: 12. Germline-derived CDR1 and CDR2 are MNHNS and SASEGT.